This record covers a single T cell receptor beta chain. The antigen is not known. The CDR3 has 14 residues. The V gene lost 0 bases and the J gene lost 6 bases, with 11 bases spanning the gap. Germline V gives CDR1 SGHRS, CDR2 YFSETQ. A multiplex PCR was run with 60 Vbeta primers and 13 Jbeta primers. In the source study's methods: Among the unique TCR beta chains that a later analysis counted, around 72 million in all, roughly 10 million were shared. This table comes from immunoSEQ multiplex PCR, and its TCRdb copy is limited to in-frame clones, with some not included. That table is the source of V, J and clone size, and D and trimming were worked out from the DNA. The table has tens of thousands of clones, around 75% seen once. This record belongs to a study of cytomegalovirus exposure and HLA in healthy donors. Findings of the study overall: Most TCR sequences were seen very rarely across donors, but some public TCRs occurred in many. Researchers reported from a later analysis that most CMV-associated TCR beta chains appeared HLA-restricted.

This TCR came from a man aged 45-60 years in good health and CMV-seropositive. This chain uses TRBV5-1 with TRBJ2-3, with no clear D. Sample: PBMCs. The CDR3 reads CASSLGFKADTQYF. The CDR3 DNA sequence: TGCGCCAGCAGCTTGGGGTTTAAAGCGGATACGCAGTATTTT.